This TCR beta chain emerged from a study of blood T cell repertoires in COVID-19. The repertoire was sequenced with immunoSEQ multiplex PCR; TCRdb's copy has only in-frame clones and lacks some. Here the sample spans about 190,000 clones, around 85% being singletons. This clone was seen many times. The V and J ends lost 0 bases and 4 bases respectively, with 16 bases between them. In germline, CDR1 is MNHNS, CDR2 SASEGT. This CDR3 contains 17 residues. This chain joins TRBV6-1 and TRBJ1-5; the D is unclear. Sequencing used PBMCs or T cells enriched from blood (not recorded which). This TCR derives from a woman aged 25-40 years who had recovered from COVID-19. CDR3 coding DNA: TGTGCCAGCAGTGAAGCGGTGGTTGGAGGGAAAAATCAGCCCCAGCATTTT. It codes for CASSEAVVGGKNQPQHF.